This entry describes one T cell receptor (beta chain). The data were obtained in a study of shared clonotypes between healthy human individuals. With V trimmed by 4 bases and J by 5 bases, 10 bases remained unmatched. The CDR3 runs to 15 residues. Germline V gene sequence: CDR1 SEHNR, CDR2 FQNEAQ (reference sequence). Using immunoSEQ multiplex PCR, the repertoire was profiled, and TCRdb retains in-frame clones only, with some absent. The table lists around 580,000 clones, 98% of them singletons. As defined, naive CD8 cells were CD45RO-negative and positively selected for CCR7, with terminally differentiated effector memory CD45RA+ cells excluded.

This sequence originates from a man aged 25 to 45 in good health. This chain joins TRBV7-9 and TRBJ2-7; 8 nucleotides agree with TRBD2. What was sequenced was naive CD8+ T cells sorted from blood. The CDR3 is CASSSTRAGVHEQYF. CDR3 bases: TGTGCCAGCAGCTCCACACGAGCGGGAGTACACGAGCAGTACTTC.